The T cell receptor (beta chain) described here comes from a study of blood T cell repertoires in COVID-19. Authors' data handling: Quantification of nucleated cells was approximated via reference gene primer amplification. Sequencing was performed with immunoSEQ multiplex PCR; in TCRdb, only in-frame clones are kept and a portion is missing. The D gene and trimming were derived from the DNA, and the V and J assignments and clone size from that table. Of roughly 200,000 clones in the sample, roughly 89% were seen once. This sequence was found in a middle-aged man with acute or convalescent COVID-19. Sequenced material: peripheral blood.

CDR3 loop: CASSLGQFTEAFF. CDR3 nucleotide sequence: TGTGCCAGCAGCTTGGGACAATTCACTGAAGCTTTCTTT. The chain uses TRBV11-3 and TRBJ1-1, with a tentative D call TRBD1 (6 bases). The CDR3 length is 13 residues. Germline lookup yields CDR1 SGHNT and CDR2 YENEEA. Trimming left V 3 bases short and J 4 bases short, with 9 bases between.